This T cell receptor (beta chain) was captured by sequencing in a study of shared clonotypes between healthy human individuals (dated by TCRdb to the early 2020s). Broadly, across the study: A couple of women and a few men aged 18 to 49 years were included in the cohort. Libraries were prepared and TCR repertoires were sequenced by different laboratories using diverse techniques, in order to increase sequencing depth and limit assay-specific biases. For each donor, CD4 naive and CD4 memory were each run on three plates, CD8 naive on two plates, and CD8 memory on one plate. Each donor's leukapheresis produced roughly between roughly 0.85 and 10 billion PBMCs. Blood TCR repertoires of several healthy adults were deeply sequenced to estimate repertoire size and the extent of clonotype sharing between individuals.

The study at large found these results: Rarefaction of sorted-subset datasets indicated incomplete sequencing despite the large sequencing depth. Only blood was sampled, and tissue TCR repertoires likely differ from those in blood. Naive subsets generally had larger estimated clonotype richness than memory subsets. The genetic and exposure-history diversity represented was limited by the small number of donors. Pairwise subsampling led to the expectation that sequencing depth would affect the degree of clonotype sharing among donors. When a handful of donors were compared, the shared fraction of clonotypes was about 5% for naive CD4, approximately 3.5% for naive CD8, 2% to 2.5% for memory CD4, and 0.35% to 0.4% for memory CD8. Higher generation probabilities were observed for clonotypes shared by all four sorted-subset donors than for non-shared clonotypes.

Using the deep immunoSEQ assay, TCR CDR3 regions were amplified from genomic DNA by multiplex PCR. Genomic DNA extracted from each cell subset was distributed evenly over all wells of several immunoSEQ 96-well plates, and each plate served as one replicate. Each replicate PCR for sorted subsets received around 200 ng genomic DNA, equal to some 32,000 T cell genomes. Purified libraries were measured with a Qubit 3.0 fluorometer, size-checked on a Bioanalyzer 2100, and measured again with the KAPA Library Quantification kit. Every immunoSEQ 96-well plate was sequenced on a dedicated single-read 150-cycle Illumina NextSeq 550 flow cell. The authors' pipeline ran thus. Because the immunoSEQ output included only junctional sequences and no quality scores, the filtering could not be the same as the filtering used for full-length reads. To assign V/J genes and CDR3, sequences were annotated using PyIR, a Python wrapper for IgBLAST v1.9, with IMGT germline references. Any read was removed if the V/J assignment was weak (E-value above 1e-6), the CDR3 was missing, or the read contained stop codons, out-of-frame junctions, or ambiguous translated residues. V3J clonotypes were defined as sequences sharing an identical inferred V gene, J gene, and CDR3 amino acid sequence. To compute the percentage overlap between repertoires, the number of shared unique clonotypes was divided by the size of the smaller repertoire. Richness of each repertoire was evaluated using RTK rarefaction, the Chao1 estimator, and Recon v2.1 estimates of unobserved clonotypes. OLGA was used to compute generation probabilities for all TCRbeta clonotypes that the gDNA method yielded from a handful of donors. TCRdb carries this immuneACCESS record with in-frame sequences only. Its versions omit some clonotypes, under half of them owing to an unresolved V gene in the studies checked, with the rest unexplained. For V, J and clone size, that table is used; D and trimming come from the DNA. The table for this sample lists 2 million or so clones; approximately 94% of them were counted only once. The ten top clones hold about 1.1% of the sample.

CD8 naive samples were CD45RO-negative cells positively selected for CCR7, giving a CD45RA+CCR7+ population that excluded TemRA cells. The donors were healthy, HIV-negative adults with no recently reported acute infections or vaccinations. Every donor was a Caucasian adult residing in Nashville, Tennessee, USA. Blood was obtained by leukapheresis, after which PBMCs were separated by Ficoll-Histopaque density gradient centrifugation and cryopreserved in liquid nitrogen vapor phase. Purity and quantity of every magnetically sorted T cell population were checked by analytical flow cytometry. Each sorted fraction had its genomic DNA isolated and then quantified by UV absorbance on a Nanodrop 2000c. Regarding this clone: Its recognized antigen is unknown. No base qualities exist here, and no much larger clone lies one base off it. Within the sample, other DNA sequences also encode this same CDR3.

CDR1 and CDR2 (MNHEY, SMNVEV) derive from the germline V gene (reference sequence). Between the V and J ends, shortened by 3 bases and 2 bases respectively, the junction contains 8 bases. The CDR3, cysteine through phenylalanine, is 13 amino acids long. CDR3 DNA only is kept here, 39 bases in frame from base 1. This clonotype was sampled from a man aged 18-30 years in good health. Sample: naive CD8+ T cells sorted from blood. In light of the paper, this sample's cell subset or site label describes: CD45RA+CCR7+. The chain was built from TRBV27 and TRBJ2-7; the best D guess is TRBD1, with 5 bases matching. The encoded CDR3 is CASSFLGAYEQYF. The base sequence is TGTGCCAGCAGTTTTTTAGGGGCCTACGAGCAGTACTTC.